This TCR beta chain was identified during a study of response to subunit inactivated influenza vaccine. CDR3 length equals 15 residues. Per the germline V gene, CDR1 is LGHNA and CDR2 is YSLEER. Unmatched junction bases numbered 7, after V lost 5 bases and J lost 4 bases. Study results and limitations: T cells newly recruited by each seasonal influenza vaccination are few, the authors suggested.

TCRdb passed the RT-PCR reads through MiXCR, listing each CDR3 protein once. The sample records hundreds of thousands of distinct CDR3 sequences, approximately 10% being singletons. About this clonotype itself: Its antigen is unknown.

This sample also appeared in a second study, on T cells expressing NK-cell markers. That study reports: Generation of TCR beta cDNA was performed by 5'RACE template switching incorporating UMIs. Only alpha-beta TCR T cells were sorted in several experiments, using an anti-gamma-delta TCR antibody.

The source is a man between 50 and 59 years old who received an inactivated influenza vaccine. The sample in question was PBMCs from blood, obtained on the day of vaccination. The V gene is TRBV4-3, the J gene TRBJ2-3, with 9 positions matching TRBD1. The DNA for the CDR3 is TGCGCCAGCAGCGTCCGGGACAGGGTTGCAGATACGCAGTATTTT. Its protein product is CASSVRDRVADTQYF.